These 5 T cell receptor beta chains were all obtained from the same sample, sequenced in a study of T cell responses to AZD1222 COVID-19 vaccine. Method: immunoSEQ multiplex PCR; TCRdb's copy keeps in-frame clones and lacks some. The sample has 65,000 to 70,000 clones; 85% to 90% are singletons. Sequencing was performed on peripheral blood, taken on day 0 of AZD1222 vaccination. These receptors all stem from an adult in good health.

The rearrangement links TRBV10-1 to TRBJ2-1, with D uncertain. Germline V CDR1 and CDR2: WNHNN, SYGVQD (reference sequence). The CDR3 has 13 residues. Trimming cost V 2 bases and J 6 bases, with 8 bases left between them. CDR3 coding DNA: TGCGCCAGCAGTGAGGTAGGGATCAATGAGCAGTTCTTC. The encoded protein is CASSEVGINEQFF.

The chain uses TRBV9 and TRBJ1-6, with D perhaps matching TRBD1 (5 bases). The CDR3 runs 13 residues. Germline-derived CDR1 and CDR2 are SGDLS and YYNGEE. V gave up 6 bases and J gave up 6 bases, with 10 bases separating them. The chain's CDR3 is CASTGHPNSPLHF. The CDR3 nucleotides read TGTGCCAGCACTGGACATCCTAATTCACCCCTCCACTTT.

The chain couples TRBV7-2 to TRBJ2-7; unclear D gene. Trimming took 2 bases from V and 2 from J, leaving 7 bases between them. The CDR3 totals 13 residues. Germline loops: CDR1 SGHTA, CDR2 FQGNSA. The CDR3 protein is CASSLQVTYEQYF. For the CDR3, the DNA is TGTGCCAGCAGCTTACAGGTTACCTACGAGCAGTACTTC.

The chain recombines TRBV19 with TRBJ1-6; the D is unclear. Looked up from germline, CDR1 is LNHDA and CDR2 is SQIVND (reference sequence). This CDR3 is 14 amino acids long. Trimming removed 5 bases at V and 3 bases at J, with 8 bases between. As DNA, the CDR3 is TGTGCCAGTAGTGATGAGGACTATAATTCACCCCTCCACTTT. Its protein product is CASSDEDYNSPLHF. The full variable domain, rest sourced from reference TRBV19 and TRBJ1-6, is DGGITQSPKYLFRKEGQNVTLSCEQNLNHDAMYWYRQDPGQGLRLIYYSQIVNDFQKGDIAEGYSVSREKKESFPLTVTSAQKNPTAFYLCASSDEDYNSPLHFGNGTRLTVT.

The genes are TRBV3-1 (or the pseudogene TRBV3-2) and TRBJ2-1, with D tentatively TRBD1 (6 bases). The CDR3 is 16 residues long. Germline V gene data show CDR1 as LGHDT and CDR2 as YNNKEL (reference sequence). V was cut by 4 bases and J by 0 bases, with 13 bases left in between. CDR3 nucleotides: TGTGCCAGCAGCCCGTCCGACAGGAGCTCCTACAATGAGCAGTTCTTC. This encodes CASSPSDRSSYNEQFF.